The sequence of this T cell receptor beta chain was determined in a study of blood T cell repertoires in COVID-19. For the study at large: Donors in the United States, Italy and Spain gave samples during acute or convalescent COVID-19.

In the authors' methods: Reference gene primers were amplified, and this amplification served to estimate nucleated cell counts. Sequencing used immunoSEQ multiplex PCR; TCRdb keeps in-frame clones, though not all of them. The DNA gave D and trimming, while V, J and clone size come from that table. Of approximately 210,000 clones in the sample, 84% were seen once. The CDR3 is 14 amino acids. Germline CDR1 SEHNR, CDR2 FQNEAQ (reference sequence). V trimming: 6 bases; J trimming: 5 bases; junction bases outside the gene matches: 9. The clonotype comes from a woman in her forties or fifties with active or convalescent COVID-19. The chain joins TRBV7-9 to TRBJ2-5; 7 nucleotides match TRBD1. The sample was peripheral blood. In nucleotides, the CDR3 is TGTGCCAGCAGTCGAAGGACAGGAGGTGAGACCCAGTACTTC. Protein sequence: CASSRRTGGETQYF. Looking up the rest from reference TRBV7-9 and TRBJ2-5 gives the full variable domain: DTGVSQNPRHKITKRGQNVTFRCDPISEHNRLYWYRQTLGQGPEFLTYFQNEAQLEKSRLLSDRFSAERPKGSFSTLEIQRTEQGDSAMYLCASSRRTGGETQYFGPGTRLLVL.